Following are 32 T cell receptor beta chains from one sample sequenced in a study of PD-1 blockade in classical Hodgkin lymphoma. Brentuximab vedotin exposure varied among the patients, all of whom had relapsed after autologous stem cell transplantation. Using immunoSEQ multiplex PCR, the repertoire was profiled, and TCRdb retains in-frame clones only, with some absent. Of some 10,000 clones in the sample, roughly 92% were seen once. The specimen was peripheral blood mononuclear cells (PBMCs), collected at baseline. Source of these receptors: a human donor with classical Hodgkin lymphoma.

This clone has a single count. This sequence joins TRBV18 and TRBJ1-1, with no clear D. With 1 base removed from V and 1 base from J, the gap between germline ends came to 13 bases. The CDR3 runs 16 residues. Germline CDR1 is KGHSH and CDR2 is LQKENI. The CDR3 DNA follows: TGTGCCAGCTCACCACTCAAAATATCTGGGAACACTGAAGCTTTCTTT. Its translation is CASSPLKISGNTEAFF.

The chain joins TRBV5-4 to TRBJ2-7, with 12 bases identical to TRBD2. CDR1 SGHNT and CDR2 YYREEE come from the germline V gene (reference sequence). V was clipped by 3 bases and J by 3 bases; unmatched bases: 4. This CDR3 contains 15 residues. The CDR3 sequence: CASSSTSGRIYEQYF. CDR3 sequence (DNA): TGTGCCAGCAGCTCCACTAGCGGGAGGATCTACGAGCAGTACTTC.

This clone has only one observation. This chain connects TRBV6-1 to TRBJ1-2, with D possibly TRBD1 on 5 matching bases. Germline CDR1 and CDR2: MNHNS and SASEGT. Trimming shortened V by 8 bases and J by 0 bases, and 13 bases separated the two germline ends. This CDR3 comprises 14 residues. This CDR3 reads CASGQGITNYGYTF. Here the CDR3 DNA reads TGTGCCAGCGGGCAGGGAATAACTAACTATGGCTACACCTTC.

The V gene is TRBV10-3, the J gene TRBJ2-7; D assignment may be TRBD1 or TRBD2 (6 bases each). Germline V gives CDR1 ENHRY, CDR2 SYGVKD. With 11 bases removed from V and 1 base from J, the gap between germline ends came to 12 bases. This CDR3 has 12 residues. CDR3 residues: CAAQGGSYEQYF. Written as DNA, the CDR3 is TGTGCCGCCCAAGGGGGGTCCTACGAGCAGTACTTC.

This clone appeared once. The CDR3 loop reads CASRGSNEKLFF. CDR3 in DNA: TGTGCCAGTAGGGGGTCTAATGAAAAACTGTTTTTT. The chain recombines TRBV19 with TRBJ1-4; D gene ambiguous. CDR3 length equals 12 residues. Trimming cost V 6 bases and J 3 bases, with 5 bases left between them. Germline V gene lookup returns CDR1 LNHDA and CDR2 SQIVND (reference sequence).

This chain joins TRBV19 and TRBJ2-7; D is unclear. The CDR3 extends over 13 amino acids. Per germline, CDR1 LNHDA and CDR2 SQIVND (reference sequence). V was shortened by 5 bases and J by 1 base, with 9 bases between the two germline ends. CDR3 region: CASSYGRSYEQYF. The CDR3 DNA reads TGTGCCAGTAGTTATGGCAGATCCTACGAGCAGTACTTC.

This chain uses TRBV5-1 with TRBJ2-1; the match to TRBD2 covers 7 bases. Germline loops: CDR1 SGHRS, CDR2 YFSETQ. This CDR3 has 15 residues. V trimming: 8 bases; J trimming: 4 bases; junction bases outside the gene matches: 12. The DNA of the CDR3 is TGCGCCAGTCAAAAGCTAGCGGAGGGGTACAATGAGCAGTTCTTC. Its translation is CASQKLAEGYNEQFF.

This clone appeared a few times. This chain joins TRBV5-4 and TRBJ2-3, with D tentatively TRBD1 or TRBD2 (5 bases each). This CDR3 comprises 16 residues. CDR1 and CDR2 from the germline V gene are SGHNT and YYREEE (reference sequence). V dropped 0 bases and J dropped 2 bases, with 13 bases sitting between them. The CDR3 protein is CASSLAGARNTDTQYF. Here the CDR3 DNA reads TGTGCCAGCAGCTTGGCCGGGGCTAGAAACACAGATACGCAGTATTTT.

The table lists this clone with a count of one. The CDR3 spells CASSYGGAVSYEQYF. In DNA, the CDR3 is TGTGCCAGCAGTTACGGGGGGGCGGTCTCCTACGAGCAGTACTTC. The rearrangement joins TRBV6-5 to TRBJ2-7; D is perhaps TRBD2 (7 bases). The germline V and J ends were trimmed by 2 bases and 0 bases, with 11 bases remaining between them. This CDR3 region has 15 residues. The germline CDR1 and CDR2 sequences are MNHEY and SVGAGI.

DNA for the CDR3: TGTGCCAGCAGCTTACAGTCTCAGGCTTTCTTT. Translation: CASSLQSQAFF. The chain carries TRBV7-9 and TRBJ1-1; D unclear. The germline CDR1 and CDR2 sequences are SEHNR and FQNEAQ (reference sequence). The CDR3 loop spans 11 amino acids. V lost 2 bases and J lost 11, with 9 bases in between.

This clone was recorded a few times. This chain's CDR3 is CAWSVEVNTEAFF. CDR3 in DNA: TGTGCCTGGAGTGTGGAAGTGAACACTGAAGCTTTCTTT. The chain carries TRBV30 and TRBJ1-1, with no clear D. Per the germline V gene, CDR1 is GTSNPN and CDR2 is SVGIG (reference sequence). V was trimmed by 0 bases and J by 0 bases, leaving 5 bases between them. CDR3 size: 13 residues.

CDR3 region: CASSLAGREYGYTF. The CDR3 DNA reads as TGTGCCAGCAGCTTGGCGGGCAGGGAATATGGCTACACCTTC. V gene TRBV28 combines with J gene TRBJ1-2; weak D call: TRBD1 (5 bases). The CDR3 spans 14 residues. Germline CDR1 MDHEN, CDR2 SYDVKM. The V and J ends lost 6 bases and 5 bases respectively, with 16 bases between them.

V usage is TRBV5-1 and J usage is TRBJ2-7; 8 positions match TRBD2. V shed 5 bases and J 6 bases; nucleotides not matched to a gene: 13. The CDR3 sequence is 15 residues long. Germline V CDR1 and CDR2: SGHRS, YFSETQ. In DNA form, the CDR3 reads TGCGCCAGCAGAACGGGGGGGACTAGTCGGTCCGAGCAGTACTTC. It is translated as CASRTGGTSRSEQYF.

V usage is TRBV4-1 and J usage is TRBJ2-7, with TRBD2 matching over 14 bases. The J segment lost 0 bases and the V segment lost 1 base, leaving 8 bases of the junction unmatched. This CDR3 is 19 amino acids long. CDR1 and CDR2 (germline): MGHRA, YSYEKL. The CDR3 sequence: CASSQARLAGGSPSYEQYF. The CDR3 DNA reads TGCGCCAGCAGCCAAGCACGACTAGCGGGAGGGTCCCCCTCCTACGAGCAGTACTTC.

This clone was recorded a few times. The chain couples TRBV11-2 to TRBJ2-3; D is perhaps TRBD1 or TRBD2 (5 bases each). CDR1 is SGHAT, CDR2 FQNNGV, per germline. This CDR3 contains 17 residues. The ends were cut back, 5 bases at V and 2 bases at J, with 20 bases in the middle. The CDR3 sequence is CASSLQGLGRLTDTQYF. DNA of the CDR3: TGTGCCAGCAGCCTCCAGGGTCTGGGGAGACTCACAGATACGCAGTATTTT.

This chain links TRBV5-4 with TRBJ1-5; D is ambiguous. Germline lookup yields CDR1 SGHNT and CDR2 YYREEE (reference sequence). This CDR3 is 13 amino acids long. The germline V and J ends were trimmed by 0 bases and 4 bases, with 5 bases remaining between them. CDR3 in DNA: TGTGCCAGCAGCTTGGACCTTAATCAGCCCCAGCATTTT. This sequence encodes CASSLDLNQPQHF.

The CDR3 reads CASVRGLAGRRGETQYF. The CDR3 nucleotides read TGTGCCAGCGTGAGGGGACTAGCCGGGAGGAGGGGGGAGACCCAGTACTTC. The V call is TRBV2, the J call TRBJ2-5; 9 nucleotides match TRBD2. V lost 8 bases to trimming and J lost 5 bases; unmatched junction nucleotides: 18. Germline CDR1 reads SNHLY; CDR2 reads FYNNEI. The CDR3 extends over 17 amino acids. Supplemented by reference TRBV2 and TRBJ2-5, the full variable domain reads EPEVTQTPSHQVTQMGQEVILRCVPISNHLYFYWYRQILGQKVEFLVSFYNNEISEKSEIFDDQFSVERPDGSNFTLKIRSTKLEDSAMYFCASVRGLAGRRGETQYFGPGTRLLVL.

Here the CDR3 DNA reads TGTGCCAGCAGTGAAGGAAACATTCAGTACTTC. It specifies CASSEGNIQYF. V gene TRBV2 combines with J gene TRBJ2-4; D gene uncertain. CDR1 and CDR2 (germline): SNHLY, FYNNEI. The V end was cut by 1 base, the J end by 6 bases, with 1 base between. The CDR3 spans 11 residues.

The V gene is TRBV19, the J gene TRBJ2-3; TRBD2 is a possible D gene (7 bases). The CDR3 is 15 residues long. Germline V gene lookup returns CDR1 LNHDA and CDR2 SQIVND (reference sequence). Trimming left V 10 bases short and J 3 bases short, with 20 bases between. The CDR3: CATTSDGGLTDTQYF. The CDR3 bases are TGTGCCACCACCTCGGACGGGGGGCTTACAGATACGCAGTATTTT.

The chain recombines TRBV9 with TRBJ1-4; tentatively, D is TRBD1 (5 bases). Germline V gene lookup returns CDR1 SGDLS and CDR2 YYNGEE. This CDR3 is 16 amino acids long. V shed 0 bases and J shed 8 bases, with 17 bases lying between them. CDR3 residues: CASSVAGGGGGEKLFF. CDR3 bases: TGTGCCAGCAGCGTAGCTGGCGGGGGAGGTGGCGAAAAACTGTTTTTT.

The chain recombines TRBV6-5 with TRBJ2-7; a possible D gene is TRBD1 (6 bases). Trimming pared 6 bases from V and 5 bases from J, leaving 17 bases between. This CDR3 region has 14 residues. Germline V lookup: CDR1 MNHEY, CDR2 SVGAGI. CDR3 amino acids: CASRVQGTGHEQYF. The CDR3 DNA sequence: TGTGCCAGCAGGGTACAGGGTACAGGGCACGAGCAGTACTTC.

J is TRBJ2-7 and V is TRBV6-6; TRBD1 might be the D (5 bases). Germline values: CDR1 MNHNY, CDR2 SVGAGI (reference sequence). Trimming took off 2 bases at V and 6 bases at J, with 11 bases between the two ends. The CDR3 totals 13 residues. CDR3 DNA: TGTGCCAGCAGTTACATACAGGAAGGCGAGCAGTACTTC. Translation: CASSYIQEGEQYF.

CDR3 sequence (DNA): TGCGCCAGCAGCTTGGCGCCCGCCGACATCCTCTATGGCTACACCTTC. This sequence encodes CASSLAPADILYGYTF. The chain carries TRBV5-1 and TRBJ1-2; no firm D call. Trimming removed 0 bases at V and 4 bases at J, with 16 bases between. This CDR3 has 16 amino acids. Per germline, CDR1 SGHRS and CDR2 YFSETQ. Combining the CDR3 with reference TRBV5-1 and TRBJ1-2 gives the whole variable domain KAGVTQTPRYLIKTRGQQVTLSCSPISGHRSVSWYQQTPGQGLQFLFEYFSETQRNKGNFPGRFSGRQFSNSRSEMNVSTLELGDSALYLCASSLAPADILYGYTFGSGTRLTVV.

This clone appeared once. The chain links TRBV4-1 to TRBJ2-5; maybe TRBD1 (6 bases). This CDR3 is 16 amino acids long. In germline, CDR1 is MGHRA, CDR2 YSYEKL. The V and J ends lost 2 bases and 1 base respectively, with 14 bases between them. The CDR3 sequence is CASSQTFSRGQETQYF. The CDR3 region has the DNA TGCGCCAGCAGCCAAACGTTTAGCAGGGGCCAAGAGACCCAGTACTTC.

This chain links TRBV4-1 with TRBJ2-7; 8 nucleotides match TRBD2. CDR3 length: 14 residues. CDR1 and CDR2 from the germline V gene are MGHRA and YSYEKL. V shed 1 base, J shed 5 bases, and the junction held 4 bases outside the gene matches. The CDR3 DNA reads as TGCGCCAGCAGCCAAGGGACTAGCAGGAACGAGCAGTACTTC. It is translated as CASSQGTSRNEQYF.

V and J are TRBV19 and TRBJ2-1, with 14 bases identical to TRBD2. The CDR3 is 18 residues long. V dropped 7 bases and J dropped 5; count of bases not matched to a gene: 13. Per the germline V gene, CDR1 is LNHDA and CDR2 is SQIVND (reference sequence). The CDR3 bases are TGTGCCAGTATTCCCGGGACTAGCGGGAGTAAGATCCACAATGAGCAGTTCTTC. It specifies CASIPGTSGSKIHNEQFF.

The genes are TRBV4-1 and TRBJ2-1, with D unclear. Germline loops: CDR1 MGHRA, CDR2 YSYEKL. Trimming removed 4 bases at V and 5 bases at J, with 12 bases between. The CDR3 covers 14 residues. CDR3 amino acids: CASSPRTVDNEQFF. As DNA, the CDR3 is TGCGCCAGCAGCCCAAGAACGGTGGACAATGAGCAGTTCTTC.

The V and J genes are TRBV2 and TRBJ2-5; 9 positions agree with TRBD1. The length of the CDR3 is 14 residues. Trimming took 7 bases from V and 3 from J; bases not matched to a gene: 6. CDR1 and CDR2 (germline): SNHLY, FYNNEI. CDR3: CASTIDRGKETQYF. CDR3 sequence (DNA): TGTGCCAGCACCATCGACAGGGGGAAAGAGACCCAGTACTTC.

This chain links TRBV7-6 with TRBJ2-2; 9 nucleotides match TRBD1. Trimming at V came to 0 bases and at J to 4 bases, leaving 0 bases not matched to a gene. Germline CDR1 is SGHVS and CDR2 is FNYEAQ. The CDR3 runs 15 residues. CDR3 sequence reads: CASSLATGGTGELFF. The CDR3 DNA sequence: TGTGCCAGCAGCTTAGCGACAGGGGGCACCGGGGAGCTGTTTTTT.

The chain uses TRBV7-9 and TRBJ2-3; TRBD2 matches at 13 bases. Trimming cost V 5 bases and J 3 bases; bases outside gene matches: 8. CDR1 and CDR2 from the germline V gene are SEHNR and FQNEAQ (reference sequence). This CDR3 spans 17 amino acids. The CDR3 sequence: CASSPGLAGINTDTQYF. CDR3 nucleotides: TGTGCCAGCAGCCCGGGACTAGCGGGAATTAATACAGATACGCAGTATTTT.

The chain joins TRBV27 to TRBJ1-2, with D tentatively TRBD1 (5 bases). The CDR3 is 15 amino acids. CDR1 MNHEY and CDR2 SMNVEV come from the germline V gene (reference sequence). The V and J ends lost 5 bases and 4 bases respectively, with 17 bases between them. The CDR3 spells CASSRGVSSGYGYTF. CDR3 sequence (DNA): TGTGCCAGCAGTCGAGGGGTCTCGTCGGGCTATGGCTACACCTTC.

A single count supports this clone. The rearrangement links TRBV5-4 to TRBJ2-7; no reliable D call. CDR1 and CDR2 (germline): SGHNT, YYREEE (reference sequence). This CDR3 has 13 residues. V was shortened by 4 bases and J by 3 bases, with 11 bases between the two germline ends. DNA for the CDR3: TGTGCCAGCAGCCCCGGTGGGATCTACGAGCAGTACTTC. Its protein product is CASSPGGIYEQYF.